The source of this T cell receptor (beta chain) is a study of identical twins. Findings and caveats of the study: Those out-of-frame alpha sequences shared by twins showed an excess of low generation probability. Researchers reported weaker excess twin sharing in beta out-of-frame sequences. Insertions were reduced in abundant cord blood beta clonotypes but not in memory repertoires.

A remark on this clonotype: Its target is unknown.

Template switching (which added a universal primer site) was used, and cDNA carried unique molecular identifiers. MiXCR, run by TCRdb on the 5' RACE reads, gives a single entry per CDR3 protein. Seen here are 150,000 or so distinct CDR3 sequences, around 3.5% observed once, and the top ten hold 7% to 10%. Germline loops: CDR1 SEHNR, CDR2 FQNEAQ (reference sequence). The CDR3 consists of 14 residues. The V end was cut by 4 bases, the J end by 3 bases, with 13 bases between. Sequenced material: memory T cells sorted from blood. The rearrangement uses TRBV7-9 and TRBJ2-7; possible D gene TRBD2, 5 bases. This TCR was recovered from a man aged 18 to 29 in good health. The CDR3 here is CASSSPGSFYEQYF. In nucleotides, the CDR3 is TGTGCCAGCAGCTCGCCGGGATCCTTCTACGAGCAGTACTTC.